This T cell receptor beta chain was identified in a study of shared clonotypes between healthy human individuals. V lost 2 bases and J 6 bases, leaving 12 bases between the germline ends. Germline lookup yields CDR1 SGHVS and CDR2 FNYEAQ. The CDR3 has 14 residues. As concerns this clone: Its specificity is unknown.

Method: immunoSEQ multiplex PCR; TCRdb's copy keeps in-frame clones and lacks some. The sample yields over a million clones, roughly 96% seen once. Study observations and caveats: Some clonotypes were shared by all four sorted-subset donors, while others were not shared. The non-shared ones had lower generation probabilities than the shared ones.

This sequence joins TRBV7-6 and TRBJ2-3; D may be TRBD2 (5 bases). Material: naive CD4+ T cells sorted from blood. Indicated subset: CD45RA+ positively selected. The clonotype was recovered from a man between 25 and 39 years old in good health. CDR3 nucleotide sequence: TGTGCCAGCAGCTTAACCGGGATTCAGGATACGCAGTATTTT. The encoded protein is CASSLTGIQDTQYF.